Reported below is one T cell receptor (beta chain). TCRdb redid the calling of the RACE reads with MiXCR, one entry per CDR3 protein. Found here are 150,000 to 200,000 distinct CDR3 sequences, about 31% of them singletons; the top ten hold just under 3%. The data stem from a study of human T cells and chemical hapten exposure. Study-wide background: The scalp of each patient received a weekly diphenylcyclopropenone dose for the full roughly 24-week study.

This CDR3 contains 12 residues. The germline gives CDR1 SEHNR, CDR2 FQNEAQ (reference sequence). Trimming took 5 bases from V and 6 from J, leaving 7 bases between them. Time point in this sample: pre-sensitization, week 0. The sample's treatment: therapeutic diphenylcyclopropenone sensitization with weekly scalp DPC. The TCR sequence derives from a woman in her thirties with alopecia areata. Some clones in this sample may be carry-over from other donors' samples. The source material was whole blood, sampled in connection with sensitization to the hapten diphenylcyclopropenone (DPC). The chain uses TRBV7-9 and TRBJ2-2; no clear D gene. The CDR3 reads CASSLGAGELFF. The CDR3 region has the DNA TGTGCCAGCAGCCTAGGCGCCGGGGAGCTGTTTTTT.